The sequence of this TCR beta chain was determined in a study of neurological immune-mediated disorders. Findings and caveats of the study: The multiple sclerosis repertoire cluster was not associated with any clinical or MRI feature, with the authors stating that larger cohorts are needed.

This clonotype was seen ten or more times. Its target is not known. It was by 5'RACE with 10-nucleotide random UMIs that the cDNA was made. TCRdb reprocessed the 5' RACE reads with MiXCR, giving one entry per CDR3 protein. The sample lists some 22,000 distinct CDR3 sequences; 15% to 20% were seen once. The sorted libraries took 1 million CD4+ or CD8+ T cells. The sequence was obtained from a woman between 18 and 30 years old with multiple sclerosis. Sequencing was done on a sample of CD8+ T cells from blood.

The CDR3 reads CAISESAGGRTGELFF. Written as DNA, the CDR3 is TGTGCCATCAGTGAGTCAGCGGGGGGGCGTACCGGGGAGCTGTTTTTT. This chain links TRBV10-3 with TRBJ2-2, with 10 bases identical to TRBD2. V trimming: 0 bases; J trimming: 5 bases; junction bases outside the gene matches: 3. CDR1 and CDR2 from the germline V gene are ENHRY and SYGVKD. The CDR3 length is 16 residues.